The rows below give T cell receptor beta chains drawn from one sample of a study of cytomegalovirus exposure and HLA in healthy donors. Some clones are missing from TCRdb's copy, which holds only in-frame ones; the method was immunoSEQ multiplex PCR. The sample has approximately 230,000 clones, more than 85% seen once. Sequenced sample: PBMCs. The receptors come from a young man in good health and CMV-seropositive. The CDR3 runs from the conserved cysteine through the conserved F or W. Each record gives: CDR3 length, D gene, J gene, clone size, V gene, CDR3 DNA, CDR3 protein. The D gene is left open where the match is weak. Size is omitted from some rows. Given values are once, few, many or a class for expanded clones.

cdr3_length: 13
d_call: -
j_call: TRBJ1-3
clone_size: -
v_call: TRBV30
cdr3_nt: TGTGCCTGGACCCAAAGCTCTGGAAACACCATATATTTT
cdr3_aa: CAWTQSSGNTIYF

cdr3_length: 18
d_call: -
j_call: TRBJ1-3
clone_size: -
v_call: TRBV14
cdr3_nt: TGTGCCAGCAGCCAACGGCCCCGAAGCGCGGACTATGGAAACACCATATATTTT
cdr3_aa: CASSQRPRSADYGNTIYF

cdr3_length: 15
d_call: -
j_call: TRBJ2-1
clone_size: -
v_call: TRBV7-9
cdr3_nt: TGTGCCAGCAGCTTAGTCGAGGGTTCCTACAATGAGCAGTTCTTC
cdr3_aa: CASSLVEGSYNEQFF

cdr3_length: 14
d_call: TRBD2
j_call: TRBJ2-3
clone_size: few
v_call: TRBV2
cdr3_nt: TGTGCCAGCAGGGGAAGAGAGCGGGGAAGGACGCAGTATTTT
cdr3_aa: CASRGRERGRTQYF

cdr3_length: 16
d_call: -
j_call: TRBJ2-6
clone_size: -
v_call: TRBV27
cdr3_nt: TGTGCCAGCAGTGCCGGGACGGTTCCTGGGGCCAACGTCCTGACTTTC
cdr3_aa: CASSAGTVPGANVLTF

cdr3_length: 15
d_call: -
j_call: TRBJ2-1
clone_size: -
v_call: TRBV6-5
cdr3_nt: TGTGCCAGCAGTACGGACAGCCTACCCTACAATGAGCAGTTCTTC
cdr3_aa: CASSTDSLPYNEQFF

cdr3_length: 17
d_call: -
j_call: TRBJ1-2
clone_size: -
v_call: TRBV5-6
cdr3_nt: TGTGCCAGCAGCTTTCTCATGGTGACATACAGGGTACGAGGCTACACCTTC
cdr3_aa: CASSFLMVTYRVRGYTF

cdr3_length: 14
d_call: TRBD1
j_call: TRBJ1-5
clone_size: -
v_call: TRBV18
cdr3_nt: TGTGCCAGCTCACGAGACAGGGTCAATCAGCCCCAGCATTTT
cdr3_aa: CASSRDRVNQPQHF

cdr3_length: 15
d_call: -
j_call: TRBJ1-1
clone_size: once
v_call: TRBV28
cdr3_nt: TGTGCCAGCACTTCCTACAGGGAGCTGAACACTGAAGCTTTCTTT
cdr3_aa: CASTSYRELNTEAFF

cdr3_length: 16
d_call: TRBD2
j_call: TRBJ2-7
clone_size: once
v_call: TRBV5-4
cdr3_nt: TGTGCCAGCAGCCAGGCGACTAGCGGGAGATCACTCGAGCAGTACTTC
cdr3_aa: CASSQATSGRSLEQYF

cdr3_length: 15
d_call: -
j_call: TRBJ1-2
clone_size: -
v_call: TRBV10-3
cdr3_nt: TGTGCCATCAGTGAGTCCACAGCCAAGCCTGCTGGCTACACCTTC
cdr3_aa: CAISESTAKPAGYTF

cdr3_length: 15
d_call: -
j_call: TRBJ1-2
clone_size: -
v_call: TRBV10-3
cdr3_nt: TGTGCCATCAGTGAGCCGGGTGAGGGGCAGCGGGGCTACACCTTC
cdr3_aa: CAISEPGEGQRGYTF

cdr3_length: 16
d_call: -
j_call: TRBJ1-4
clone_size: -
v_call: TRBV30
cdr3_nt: TGTGCCTGGAGTCCTCCACACGTTAGGGAGTATGAAAAACTGTTTTTT
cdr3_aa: CAWSPPHVREYEKLFF

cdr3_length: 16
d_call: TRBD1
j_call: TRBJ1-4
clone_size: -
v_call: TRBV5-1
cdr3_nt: TGCGCCAGCAGCTATGGACAGGTACCGTCTAATGAAAAACTGTTTTTT
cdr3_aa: CASSYGQVPSNEKLFF

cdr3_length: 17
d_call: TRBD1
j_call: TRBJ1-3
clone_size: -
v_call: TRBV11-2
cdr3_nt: TGTGCCAGCAGGTTATCCCCGCCCGGGACAGGGGGAAACACCATATATTTT
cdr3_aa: CASRLSPPGTGGNTIYF

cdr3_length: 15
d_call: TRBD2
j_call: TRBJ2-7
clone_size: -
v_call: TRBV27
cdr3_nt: TGTGCCAGCAGTTTATTCGGGGGGGGGCCCTACGAGCAGTACTTC
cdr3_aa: CASSLFGGGPYEQYF

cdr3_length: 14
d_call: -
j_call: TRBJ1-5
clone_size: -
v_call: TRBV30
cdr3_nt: TGTGCCTGGAGCGCTGGGGTCCAAAATCAGCCCCAGCATTTT
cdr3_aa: CAWSAGVQNQPQHF

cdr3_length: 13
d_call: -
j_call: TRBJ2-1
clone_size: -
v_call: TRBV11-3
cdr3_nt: TGTGCCAGCAGCTTCGGCGGATACAATGAGCAGTTCTTC
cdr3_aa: CASSFGGYNEQFF

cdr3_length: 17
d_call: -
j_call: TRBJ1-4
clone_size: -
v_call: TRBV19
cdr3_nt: TGTGCCAGTAGTACCCCCGAAACGGATCGGACTAATGAAAAACTGTTTTTT
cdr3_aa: CASSTPETDRTNEKLFF

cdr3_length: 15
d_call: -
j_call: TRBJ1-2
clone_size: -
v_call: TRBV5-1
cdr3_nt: TGCGCCAGCAGCCCCGCCCCGGACATTAACTATGGCTACACCTTC
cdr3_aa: CASSPAPDINYGYTF

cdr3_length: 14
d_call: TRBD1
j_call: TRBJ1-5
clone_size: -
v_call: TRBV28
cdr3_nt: TGTGCCAGCAGCATAACACAGGGGGGTCAGCCCCAGCATTTT
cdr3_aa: CASSITQGGQPQHF

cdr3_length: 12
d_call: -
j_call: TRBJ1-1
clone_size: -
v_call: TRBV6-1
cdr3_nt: TGTGCCAGCAGTCGGGGGGCCCCTGAAGCTTTCTTT
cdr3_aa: CASSRGAPEAFF

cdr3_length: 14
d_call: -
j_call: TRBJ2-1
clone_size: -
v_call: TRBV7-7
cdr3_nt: TGTGCCAGCAGCTTAGGTCCCGGGTTGGATGAGCAGTTCTTC
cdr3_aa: CASSLGPGLDEQFF

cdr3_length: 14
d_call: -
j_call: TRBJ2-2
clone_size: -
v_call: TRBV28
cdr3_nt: TGTGCCAGCACCTTCAGCGGGCTGGGGGGGGAGCTGTTTTTT
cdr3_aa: CASTFSGLGGELFF

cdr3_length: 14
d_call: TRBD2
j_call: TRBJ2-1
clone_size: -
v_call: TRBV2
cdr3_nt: TGTGCCAGCCTAGGACTAGCGGGAGCGAATGAGCAGTTCTTC
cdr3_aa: CASLGLAGANEQFF

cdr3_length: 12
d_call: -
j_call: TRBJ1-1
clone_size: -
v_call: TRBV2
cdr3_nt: TGTGCCAGCGGGCAGACGAACACTGAAGCTTTCTTT
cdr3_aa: CASGQTNTEAFF

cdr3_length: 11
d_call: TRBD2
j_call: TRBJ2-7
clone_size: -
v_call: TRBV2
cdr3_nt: TGTGCCAGGGGGACTAGCGGCGCCCGGATCTTC
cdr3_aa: CARGTSGARIF

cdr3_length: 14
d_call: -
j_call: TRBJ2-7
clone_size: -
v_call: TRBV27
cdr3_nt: TGTGCCAGCAGTTTAGGATGGGCGTCCTACGAGCAGTACTTC
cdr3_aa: CASSLGWASYEQYF

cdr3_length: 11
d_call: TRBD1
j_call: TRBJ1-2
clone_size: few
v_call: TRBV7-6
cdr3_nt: TGTGCCAGCAGCCAGGGGGAAGGCTACACCTTC
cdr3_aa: CASSQGEGYTF

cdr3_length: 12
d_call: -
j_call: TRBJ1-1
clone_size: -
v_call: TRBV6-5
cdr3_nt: TGTGCCAGCAGCCCCGGACAGATTGAAGCTTTCTTT
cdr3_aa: CASSPGQIEAFF